These 25 T cell receptor beta chains share one sample of origin, sequenced in a study of vaccination and CD4 T cells after COVID-19. Oncomine TCR Beta short-read sequencing was applied to DNA from cultured CD4+ T cells. MiXCR, applied by TCRdb to the PCR reads, yields one record per CDR3 protein. The data hold fewer than 20,000 distinct CDR3 sequences, with approximately 39% observed a single time. Treatment in this sample: approximately 10-day PBMC culture with coronavirus spike peptide pools or control peptides (ViraFEST assay). These receptors are not linked to any known antigen. The source was CD4+ T cells from blood, cultured in vitro, collected before SARS-CoV-2 vaccination. The receptors shown here come from a human donor who had recovered from COVID-19.

This clonotype showed up just a few times. The V call is TRBV27, the J call TRBJ2-3; TRBD2 is a possible D gene (5 bases). CDR3 length equals 14 residues. V lost 4 bases to trimming and J lost 2 bases, with 10 bases between them. CDR1 and CDR2 from the germline V gene are MNHEY and SMNVEV (reference sequence). DNA for the CDR3: TGTGCCAGCAGTTCTGGACTTCCCACAGATACGCAGTATTTT. This sequence encodes CASSSGLPTDTQYF.

This chain's CDR3 is CSASGRQETQYF. The CDR3 DNA follows: TGCAGTGCTAGCGGCCGACAAGAGACCCAGTACTTC. The chain is built from TRBV20-1 and TRBJ2-5; D is ambiguous. Germline V gene lookup returns CDR1 DFQATT and CDR2 SNEGSKA (reference sequence). The CDR3 has 12 residues. Trimming took off 3 bases at V and 2 bases at J, with 7 bases between the two ends.

The chain combines TRBV29-1 with TRBJ1-2; the D gene is possibly TRBD1 (5 bases). The CDR3 is made up of 12 amino acids. Germline V CDR1 and CDR2: SQVTM, ANQGSEA. V was pared by 6 bases and J by 4 bases, with 12 bases between. The DNA of the CDR3 is TGCAGCGTGGGGGACGGACTCTATGGCTACACCTTC. Translation gives CSVGDGLYGYTF.

The chain uses TRBV28 and TRBJ1-5; 8 positions match TRBD1. The CDR3 contains 14 residues. Germline lookup yields CDR1 MDHEN and CDR2 SYDVKM. V lost 6 bases and J lost 2; bases outside the gene matches: 3. This CDR3 reads CASRTGVGNQPQHF. CDR3 bases: TGTGCCAGCAGGACAGGGGTCGGCAATCAGCCCCAGCATTTT.

The table lists this clonotype with a few counts. This chain links TRBV20-1 with TRBJ1-1; D perhaps matches TRBD1 (6 bases). Germline V gene data show CDR1 as DFQATT and CDR2 as SNEGSKA (reference sequence). Trimming took 0 bases from V and 4 from J, leaving 21 bases between them. The length of the CDR3 is 17 residues. The CDR3 loop is CSARDRVRGGIGTEAFF. The CDR3 DNA reads TGCAGTGCTAGAGATCGTGTTAGGGGGGGCATCGGCACTGAAGCTTTCTTT.

This clonotype came up a few times. The rearrangement joins TRBV7-2 to TRBJ2-5; TRBD2 aligns across 9 bases. The trim removed 5 bases at V and 3 bases at J, leaving 13 bases unmatched. This CDR3 has 17 residues. Germline V gene data show CDR1 as SGHTA and CDR2 as FQGNSA. The CDR3 spells CASSPRGRGGGKETQYF. The CDR3 bases are TGTGCCAGCAGCCCCCGTGGGCGGGGGGGCGGGAAAGAGACCCAGTACTTC.

The V call is TRBV6-5, the J call TRBJ1-1, with unresolved D. The CDR3 runs 12 residues. V lost 2 bases and J 4 bases, leaving 5 bases between the germline ends. From germline, CDR1 is MNHEY and CDR2 SVGAGI. Here the CDR3 reads CASSYHRTEAFF. In DNA form, the CDR3 reads TGTGCCAGCAGTTACCACCGCACTGAAGCTTTCTTT.

This clonotype was counted between two and nine times. J is TRBJ2-3 and V is TRBV20-1, with a possible D match to TRBD1 (5 bases). This CDR3 has 15 residues. CDR1 and CDR2 from the germline V gene are DFQATT and SNEGSKA (reference sequence). Trimming took off 6 bases at V and 4 bases at J, with 20 bases between the two ends. The CDR3 region is CSAGVKRMGPDTQYF. CDR3 sequence (DNA): TGCAGTGCAGGGGTGAAAAGGATGGGCCCAGATACGCAGTATTTT.

The genes are TRBV7-9 and TRBJ1-6; TRBD1 might be the D (6 bases). Germline-derived CDR1 and CDR2 are SEHNR and FQNEAQ (reference sequence). CDR3 length: 13 amino acids. Trimming removed 1 base from V and 14 bases from J, with 12 bases in between. The CDR3 region has the DNA TGTGCCAGCAGCTTAGAAATACCAGGGGCCCTCCACTTT. Translating gives CASSLEIPGALHF.

This CDR3 reads CASSSRPSGFSNQPQHF. The CDR3 DNA reads TGTGCCAGCAGTTCAAGGCCGTCAGGGTTTAGCAATCAGCCCCAGCATTTT. The chain has TRBV6-5 and TRBJ1-5; D might be TRBD1 (5 bases). The ends were cut back, 4 bases at V and 0 bases at J, with 16 bases in the middle. Germline values: CDR1 MNHEY, CDR2 SVGAGI. CDR3 length: 17 residues.

The rearrangement joins TRBV20-1 to TRBJ2-7, with 8 bases aligning to TRBD2. The CDR3 consists of 14 residues. The V segment lost 4 bases and the J segment 7 bases; nucleotides outside the gene matches: 12. Germline-derived CDR1 and CDR2 are DFQATT and SNEGSKA (reference sequence). The CDR3 coding sequence is TGCAGTGCTATTAGCCCAGCGGGAGCTGGGGAGCAGTACTTC. This codes for CSAISPAGAGEQYF.

The genes are TRBV6-1 and TRBJ1-1, with unresolved D. Germline CDR1 and CDR2: MNHNS and SASEGT. The CDR3 has 14 residues. V shed 7 bases and J shed 3 bases, with 15 bases lying between them. This CDR3 is CASTRALWDTEAFF. CDR3 nucleotides: TGTGCCAGCACCCGGGCCCTGTGGGACACTGAAGCTTTCTTT.

This clonotype has more than one count but fewer than ten. The chain joins TRBV20-1 to TRBJ2-5; D gene ambiguous. The CDR3 is 15 residues long. Germline V CDR1 and CDR2: DFQATT, SNEGSKA (reference sequence). Trimming took 3 bases from V and 2 from J, leaving 16 bases between them. The CDR3 region is CSARVVVWLQETQYF. The CDR3 nucleotides are TGCAGTGCTAGGGTAGTCGTGTGGCTACAAGAGACCCAGTACTTC.

In this sample, this clonotype turned up a few times. V and J are TRBV5-1 and TRBJ1-6; TRBD1 agrees at 8 bases. The germline V gene has CDR1 SGHRS and CDR2 YFSETQ. The CDR3 covers 16 residues. V trimming: 5 bases; J trimming: 8 bases; junction bases outside the gene matches: 12. CDR3: CASRDRDLMGYSPLHF. The CDR3 nucleotides read TGCGCCAGCAGGGACAGGGACCTGATGGGATATTCACCCCTCCACTTT.

The sample holds a few counts of this clonotype. Written as DNA, the CDR3 is TGTGCCAGCAGTGAGGAGACAGGCAACACTGAAGCTTTCTTT. Its protein is CASSEETGNTEAFF. The chain couples TRBV2 to TRBJ1-1; possible D gene TRBD1, 6 bases. V gave up 3 bases and J gave up 2 bases, with 10 bases separating them. The CDR3 covers 14 residues. Germline V CDR1 and CDR2: SNHLY, FYNNEI.

This rearrangement joins TRBV4-2 to TRBJ2-2; perhaps TRBD2 as D (5 bases). The germline V gene has CDR1 LGHNA and CDR2 YNFKEQ. V dropped 1 base and J dropped 8 bases, with 20 bases sitting between them. The CDR3 sequence is 17 residues long. Here the CDR3 DNA reads TGTGCCAGCAGCCAAGTAGCGCTAGTTAGGTCGTGGGGGGAGCTGTTTTTT. As protein: CASSQVALVRSWGELFF.

The chain carries TRBV30 and TRBJ1-1; maybe TRBD1 (5 bases). Germline loops: CDR1 GTSNPN, CDR2 SVGIG (reference sequence). Trimming pared 0 bases from V and 0 bases from J, leaving 14 bases between. This CDR3 has 16 residues. CDR3 sequence: CAWSVRGHIMNTEAFF. For the CDR3, the DNA is TGTGCCTGGAGTGTACGTGGACACATCATGAACACTGAAGCTTTCTTT. The full variable domain, rest sourced from reference TRBV30 and TRBJ1-1, is SQTIHQWPATLVQPVGSPLSLECTVEGTSNPNLYWYRQAAGRGLQLLFYSVGIGQISSEVPQNLSASRPQDRQFILSSKKLLLSDSGFYLCAWSVRGHIMNTEAFFGQGTRLTVV.

This clonotype came up once. The V call is TRBV7-3, the J call TRBJ1-1; D call uncertain. Trimming cost V 1 base and J 0 bases, with 12 bases left between them. Per germline, CDR1 SGHTA and CDR2 FQGTGA. The CDR3 totals 16 residues. Written as DNA, the CDR3 is TGTGCCAGCAGCTTAATGCCAGGCTCCATGAACACTGAAGCTTTCTTT. As protein: CASSLMPGSMNTEAFF. Variable domain in full (rest from reference TRBV7-3 and TRBJ1-1): GAGVSQTPSNKVTEKGKYVELRCDPISGHTALYWYRQSLGQGPEFLIYFQGTGAADDSGLPNDRFFAVRPEGSVSTLKIQRTERGDSAVYLCASSLMPGSMNTEAFFGQGTRLTVV.

A few counts support this clonotype. The chain joins TRBV10-3 to TRBJ1-5, with 9 positions matching TRBD1. V lost 3 bases and J lost 7; bases outside the gene matches: 7. The V gene's germline CDR1 is ENHRY and CDR2 SYGVKD. CDR3 size: 15 residues. The CDR3: CAISDGTGSSQPQHF. The CDR3 coding sequence is TGTGCCATCAGTGATGGGACAGGGTCATCGCAGCCCCAGCATTTT.

The rearrangement uses TRBV5-5 and TRBJ2-1; 8 nucleotides match TRBD1. V lost 2 bases and J lost 1; bases outside the gene matches: 14. Looked up from germline, CDR1 is SGHKS and CDR2 is YYEKEE (reference sequence). CDR3 length: 19 amino acids. The chain's CDR3 is CASSLGRKVTGESYNEQFF. The CDR3 DNA follows: TGTGCCAGCAGCTTAGGAAGGAAAGTGACAGGGGAATCCTACAATGAGCAGTTCTTC.

This clonotype occurred a few times. The chain uses TRBV20-1 and TRBJ1-5; D is perhaps TRBD1 (5 bases). Germline loops: CDR1 DFQATT, CDR2 SNEGSKA (reference sequence). The CDR3 sequence is 13 residues long. V was cut by 7 bases and J by 3 bases, with 13 bases left in between. CDR3 sequence: CSVADRDNQPQHF. For the CDR3, the DNA is TGCAGTGTCGCAGACAGAGACAATCAGCCCCAGCATTTT.

The chain joins TRBV5-1 to TRBJ2-3; unclear D gene. The CDR3 length is 13 residues. The germline V gene encodes CDR1 SGHRS and CDR2 YFSETQ. V shed 6 bases and J shed 5 bases, with 13 bases lying between them. The CDR3 spells CASIEHPGDTQYF. CDR3 nucleotide sequence: TGCGCCAGCATTGAGCATCCGGGAGATACGCAGTATTTT.

V gene TRBV19 combines with J gene TRBJ2-1; tentatively, D is TRBD2 (5 bases). The length of the CDR3 is 14 residues. Trimming left V 8 bases short and J 7 bases short, with 18 bases between. Germline CDR1 LNHDA, CDR2 SQIVND (reference sequence). The CDR3 is CASLNKGVSNEQFF. In nucleotides, the CDR3 is TGTGCCAGTCTCAATAAGGGAGTTTCGAATGAGCAGTTCTTC.

This clonotype was seen only a few times. The J gene is TRBJ2-3, the V gene TRBV28; the D call may be TRBD1 or TRBD2 (5 bases each). The V gene's germline CDR1 is MDHEN and CDR2 SYDVKM. V was trimmed by 4 bases and J by 3 bases, leaving 17 bases between them. The CDR3 has 16 residues. CDR3 nucleotide sequence: TGTGCCAGCAGTTCAAAGGGGCAGGGAGTAACAGATACGCAGTATTTT. Translation gives CASSSKGQGVTDTQYF.

The chain recombines TRBV27 with TRBJ1-2; 7 positions agree with TRBD1. The trim removed 6 bases at V and 8 bases at J, leaving 15 bases unmatched. The germline V gene has CDR1 MNHEY and CDR2 SMNVEV (reference sequence). CDR3 length equals 15 residues. The CDR3 DNA follows: TGTGCCAGCAGCGCATACGCGGGACAGTCTACGGGCTACACCTTC. Protein sequence: CASSAYAGQSTGYTF.